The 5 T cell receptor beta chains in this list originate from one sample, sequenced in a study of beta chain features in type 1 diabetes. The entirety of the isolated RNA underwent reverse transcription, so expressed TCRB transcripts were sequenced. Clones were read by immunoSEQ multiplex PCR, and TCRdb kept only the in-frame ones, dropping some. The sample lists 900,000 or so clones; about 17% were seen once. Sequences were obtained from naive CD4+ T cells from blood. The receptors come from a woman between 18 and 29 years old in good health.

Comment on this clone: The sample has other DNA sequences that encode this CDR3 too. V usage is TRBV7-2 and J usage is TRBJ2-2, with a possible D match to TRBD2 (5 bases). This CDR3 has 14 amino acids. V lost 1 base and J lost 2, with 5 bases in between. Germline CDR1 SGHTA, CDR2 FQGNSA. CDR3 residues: CASSLGTNTGELFF. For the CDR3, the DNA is TGTGCCAGCAGCTTAGGGACTAACACCGGGGAGCTGTTTTTT.

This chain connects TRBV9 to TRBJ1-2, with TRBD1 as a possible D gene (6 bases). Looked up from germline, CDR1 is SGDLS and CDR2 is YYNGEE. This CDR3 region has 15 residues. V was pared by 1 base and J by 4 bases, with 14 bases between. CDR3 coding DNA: TGTGCCAGCAGCGTATCGAATTGGGGGCTCTATGGCTACACCTTC. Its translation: CASSVSNWGLYGYTF.

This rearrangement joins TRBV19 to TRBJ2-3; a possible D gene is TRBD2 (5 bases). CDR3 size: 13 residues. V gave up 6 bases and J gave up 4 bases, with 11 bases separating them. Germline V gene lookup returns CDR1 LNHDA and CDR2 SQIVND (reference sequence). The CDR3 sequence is CASRGIGADTQYF. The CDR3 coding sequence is TGTGCCAGTAGGGGAATCGGGGCAGATACGCAGTATTTT.

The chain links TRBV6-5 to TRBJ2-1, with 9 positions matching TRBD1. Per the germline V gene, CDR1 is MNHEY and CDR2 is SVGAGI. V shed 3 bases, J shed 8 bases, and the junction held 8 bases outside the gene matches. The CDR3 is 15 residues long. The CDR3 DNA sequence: TGTGCCAGCAGTTATTCGGGACAGGGTTTCGATGAGCAGTTCTTC. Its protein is CASSYSGQGFDEQFF.

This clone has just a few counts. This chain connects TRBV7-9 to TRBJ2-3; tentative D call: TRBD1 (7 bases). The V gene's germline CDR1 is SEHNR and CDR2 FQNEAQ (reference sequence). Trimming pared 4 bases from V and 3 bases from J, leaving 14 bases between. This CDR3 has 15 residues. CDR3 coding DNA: TGTGCCAGCAGCTCACAGGGGAGCGGGACAGATACGCAGTATTTT. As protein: CASSSQGSGTDTQYF.